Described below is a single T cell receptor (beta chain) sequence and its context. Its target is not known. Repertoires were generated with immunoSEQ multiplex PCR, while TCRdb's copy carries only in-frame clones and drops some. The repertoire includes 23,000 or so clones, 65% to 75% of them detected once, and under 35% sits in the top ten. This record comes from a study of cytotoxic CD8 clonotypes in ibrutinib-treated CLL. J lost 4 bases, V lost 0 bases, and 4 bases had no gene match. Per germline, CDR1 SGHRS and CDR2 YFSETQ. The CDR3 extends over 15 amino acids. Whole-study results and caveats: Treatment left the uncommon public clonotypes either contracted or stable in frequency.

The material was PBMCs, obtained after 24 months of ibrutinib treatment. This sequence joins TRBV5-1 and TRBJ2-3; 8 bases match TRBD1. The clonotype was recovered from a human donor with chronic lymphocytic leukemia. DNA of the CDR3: TGCGCCAGCAGCTTGGAAGGCAGGGGGCCAGATACGCAGTATTTT. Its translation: CASSLEGRGPDTQYF.